In its sample, the clone carrying this TCR beta chain was seen a few times. Antigen specificity is unknown. Primers included in the PCR were 60 Vbeta and 13 Jbeta primers. Sequenced by immunoSEQ multiplex PCR; TCRdb stores in-frame clones only, minus some. Of more than 80,000 clones detected, roughly 70% appear once; the ten largest clones hold around 2.7%. Trimming took 2 bases from V and 0 from J, leaving 5 bases between them. This CDR3 comprises 15 residues. Germline lookup yields CDR1 MNHNY and CDR2 SVGAGI (reference sequence). The data derive from a study of cytomegalovirus exposure and HLA in healthy donors. Study observations and caveats: Specific recognition of CMV antigens was confirmed in vitro for a few chains (all CMV-associated). Trimming of TCR beta V- and J-genes showed a link, identified in a later analysis, to a missense DCLRE1C variant. V segments that were indistinguishable, TRBV6-2 and TRBV6-3 among them, were omitted from analysis. Cytomegalovirus status, reportedly, was diagnosed with high specificity and sensitivity by the classifier.

The source of this sequence is a male donor in good health and CMV-seropositive. This chain uses TRBV6-6 with TRBJ2-6; D gene uncertain. Material: PBMCs. CDR3 coding DNA: TGTGCCAGCAGTTACATTAGCTCTGGGGCCAACGTCCTGACTTTC. It is translated as CASSYISSGANVLTF.